The 8 T cell receptor beta chains below come from one sample, sequenced in a study of blood T cells in healthy people across ages. Next came a second PCR, run for about 7 to 12 cycles, which used a sample-barcoded 5' primer along with a J-beta primer mix. One entry per CDR3 protein results from TCRdb running MiXCR on the 5' RACE reads. The data show nearly 800,000 distinct CDR3 sequences, about 61% seen once. The sample comprised blood. The source of these receptors is a man aged 40-49 years in good health.

The chain employs TRBV2 and TRBJ1-5; the D gene is possibly TRBD1 (5 bases). The germline V gene encodes CDR1 SNHLY and CDR2 FYNNEI. V was clipped by 11 bases and J by 7 bases, with 24 bases between them. The CDR3 sequence is 15 residues long. The CDR3 sequence is CASAETLGGGQPQHF. CDR3 nucleotides: TGTGCCTCAGCAGAGACACTAGGCGGGGGGCAGCCCCAGCATTTT. Together with reference TRBV2 and TRBJ1-5, the CDR3 gives the full variable domain: EPEVTQTPSHQVTQMGQEVILRCVPISNHLYFYWYRQILGQKVEFLVSFYNNEISEKSEIFDDQFSVERPDGSNFTLKIRSTKLEDSAMYFCASAETLGGGQPQHFGDGTRLSIL.

A few counts support this clonotype. The chain links TRBV12-3 or TRBV12-4 to TRBJ2-5; perhaps TRBD2 as D (6 bases). The ends were cut back, 1 base at V and 11 bases at J, with 20 bases in the middle. This CDR3 has 15 residues. The DNA of the CDR3 is TGTGCCAGCAGTTTAGTCACAGGACGGGGAGGAGAGCAGTACTTC. It encodes CASSLVTGRGGEQYF.

The chain joins TRBV27 to TRBJ2-3; 7 bases line up with TRBD1. Germline V gene sequence: CDR1 MNHEY, CDR2 SMNVEV (reference sequence). The CDR3 has 15 residues. Losses at the gene ends were 0 bases for V and 5 bases for J; bases not matched to a gene: 5. This CDR3 is CASSLSITGVDTQYF. Here the CDR3 DNA reads TGTGCCAGCAGTTTATCCATCACAGGGGTAGATACGCAGTATTTT.

This clonotype was observed a single time. The J gene is TRBJ1-2, the V gene TRBV20-1, with D tentatively TRBD1 (5 bases). Germline CDR1 reads DFQATT; CDR2 reads SNEGSKA (reference sequence). V lost 3 bases to trimming and J lost 6 bases, with 23 bases between them. The CDR3 consists of 16 residues. CDR3 coding DNA: TGCAGTGCTAGTCCATCGAGGGGCCTAGCCGGCGATGGCTACACCTTC. This codes for CSASPSRGLAGDGYTF.

The table lists this clonotype with a count of one. The gene calls are TRBV20-1 and TRBJ1-2; D remains unclear. The germline V gene encodes CDR1 DFQATT and CDR2 SNEGSKA (reference sequence). V was trimmed by 0 bases and J by 7 bases, leaving 9 bases between them. The CDR3 has 12 amino acids. The CDR3 region has the DNA TGCAGTGCTAGAGATCCGATTATTGGCTACACCTTC. This sequence encodes CSARDPIIGYTF.

At least ten counts were recorded for this clonotype. The chain couples TRBV20-1 to TRBJ2-3; 7 positions agree with TRBD2. V shed 6 bases and J 0 bases; nucleotides not matched to a gene: 12. Germline CDR1 is DFQATT and CDR2 is SNEGSKA (reference sequence). The CDR3 covers 16 residues. In nucleotides, the CDR3 is TGCAGTGCCAACCCTTTGCTAGCGGCTAGCACAGATACGCAGTATTTT. Translating gives CSANPLLAASTDTQYF.

The chain's CDR3 is CASRLTLTDTQYF. CDR3 DNA sequence: TGTGCCAGCCGCCTTACCCTCACAGATACGCAGTATTTT. The chain employs TRBV6-5 and TRBJ2-3; no clear D gene. Trimming stripped 8 bases from V and 2 bases from J, with 11 bases between. The CDR3 has 13 residues. Per germline, CDR1 MNHEY and CDR2 SVGAGI.

This clonotype turned up a few times. This sequence joins TRBV10-3 and TRBJ2-7; weak D call: TRBD1 (6 bases). Trimming removed 0 bases at V and 3 bases at J, with 9 bases between. CDR3 length: 14 residues. Germline values: CDR1 ENHRY, CDR2 SYGVKD. The CDR3, as DNA: TGTGCCATCAGTGAGTCGCAGGGACACTACGAGCAGTACTTC. It yields the protein CAISESQGHYEQYF.